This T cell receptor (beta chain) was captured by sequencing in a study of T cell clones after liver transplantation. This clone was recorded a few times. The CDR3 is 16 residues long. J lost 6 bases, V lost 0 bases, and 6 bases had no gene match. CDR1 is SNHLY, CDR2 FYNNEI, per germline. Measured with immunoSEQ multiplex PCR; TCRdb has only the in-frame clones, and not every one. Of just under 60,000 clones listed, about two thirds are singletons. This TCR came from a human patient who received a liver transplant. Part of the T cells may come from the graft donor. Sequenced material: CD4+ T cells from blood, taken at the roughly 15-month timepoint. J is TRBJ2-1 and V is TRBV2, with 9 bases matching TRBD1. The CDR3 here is CASSEAWGQGFNEQFF. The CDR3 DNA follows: TGTGCCAGCAGTGAAGCATGGGGACAGGGTTTCAATGAGCAGTTCTTC. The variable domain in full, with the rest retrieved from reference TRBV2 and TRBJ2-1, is EPEVTQTPSHQVTQMGQEVILRCVPISNHLYFYWYRQILGQKVEFLVSFYNNEISEKSEIFDDQFSVERPDGSNFTLKIRSTKLEDSAMYFCASSEAWGQGFNEQFFGPGTRLTVL.